Listed here are 6 T cell receptor beta chains from one sample, sequenced in a study of T-cell reconstitution after alpha-beta-depleted transplantation in children. Library preparation (for TCRbeta) was performed with unique molecular identifiers. TCRdb re-called the PCR reads through MiXCR, storing one row per CDR3 protein. This sample has fewer than 750,000 distinct CDR3 sequences, with 23% found just once. Here the sequenced sample was PBMCs, mostly from graft donor cells, taken 360 days after TCRalphabeta/CD19-depleted stem cell transplant. All receptors come from a boy younger than two who had a stem cell transplant for acute myeloid leukemia, so the T cells may come from the graft donor.

This clonotype was counted a few times. The chain uses TRBV4-3 and TRBJ2-7, with D hard to call. Between the trimmed V and J ends, which lost 0 bases and 4 bases, there was a span of 10 bases. Germline lookup yields CDR1 LGHNA and CDR2 YSLEER. This CDR3 comprises 14 residues. In DNA form, the CDR3 reads TGCGCCAGCAGCCAAGATCCAGGAGTGTACGAGCAGTACTTC. It codes for CASSQDPGVYEQYF.

This clonotype appeared a few times. J is TRBJ2-1 and V is TRBV9; D unclear. The V and J ends lost 0 bases and 5 bases respectively, with 9 bases between them. This CDR3 has 14 amino acids. Germline lookup yields CDR1 SGDLS and CDR2 YYNGEE. Here the CDR3 DNA reads TGTGCCAGCAGCGTAGGAGGCAGAAACAATGAGCAGTTCTTC. Protein: CASSVGGRNNEQFF.

The chain employs TRBV7-2 and TRBJ2-1; no clear D gene. This CDR3 spans 14 amino acids. Per germline, CDR1 SGHTA and CDR2 FQGNSA. Trimming removed 0 bases at V and 6 bases at J, with 9 bases between. This CDR3 reads CASSLARLGNEQFF. CDR3 sequence (DNA): TGTGCCAGCAGCTTAGCGCGTCTGGGCAATGAGCAGTTCTTC.

This clonotype was detected many times. The chain couples TRBV20-1 to TRBJ1-1; the D is unclear. V lost 2 bases to trimming and J lost 3 bases, with 16 bases between them. CDR3 length: 15 amino acids. Germline V gene sequence: CDR1 DFQATT, CDR2 SNEGSKA (reference sequence). The CDR3 region has the DNA TGCAGTGCTAGAAGGTGGCTAGAGGAAGACACTGAAGCTTTCTTT. Amino acids: CSARRWLEEDTEAFF.

This chain uses TRBV27 with TRBJ2-5, with 8 bases fitting TRBD2. The CDR3 covers 14 residues. In germline, CDR1 is MNHEY, CDR2 SMNVEV (reference sequence). The V and J ends lost 6 bases and 6 bases, in that order; junction bases with no gene match: 9. The CDR3 here is CASRPLRGGQTQYF. CDR3 in DNA: TGTGCCAGCAGACCTCTTCGGGGGGGACAGACCCAGTACTTC.

The V and J genes are TRBV20-1 and TRBJ1-5; no reliable D call. Germline V gene data show CDR1 as DFQATT and CDR2 as SNEGSKA (reference sequence). Trimming removed 3 bases at V and 0 bases at J, with 9 bases between. This CDR3 spans 14 amino acids. The chain's CDR3 is CSARNPFSNQPQHF. The CDR3 region has the DNA TGCAGTGCTAGGAACCCATTTAGCAATCAGCCCCAGCATTTT.